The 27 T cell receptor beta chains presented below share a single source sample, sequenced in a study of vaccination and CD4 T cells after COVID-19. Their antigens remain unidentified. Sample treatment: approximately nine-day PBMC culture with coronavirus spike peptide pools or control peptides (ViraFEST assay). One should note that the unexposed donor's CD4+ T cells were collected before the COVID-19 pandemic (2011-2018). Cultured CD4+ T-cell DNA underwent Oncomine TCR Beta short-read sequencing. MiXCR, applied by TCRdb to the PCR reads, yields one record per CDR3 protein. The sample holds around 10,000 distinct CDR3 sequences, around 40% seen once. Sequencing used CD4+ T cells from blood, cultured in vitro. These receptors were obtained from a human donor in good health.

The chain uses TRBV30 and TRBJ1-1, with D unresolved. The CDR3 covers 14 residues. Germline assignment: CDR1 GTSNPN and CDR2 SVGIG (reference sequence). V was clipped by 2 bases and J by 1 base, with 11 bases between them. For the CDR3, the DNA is TGTGCCTGGAGTAAACAATTTGGGAACACTGAAGCTTTCTTT. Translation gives CAWSKQFGNTEAFF.

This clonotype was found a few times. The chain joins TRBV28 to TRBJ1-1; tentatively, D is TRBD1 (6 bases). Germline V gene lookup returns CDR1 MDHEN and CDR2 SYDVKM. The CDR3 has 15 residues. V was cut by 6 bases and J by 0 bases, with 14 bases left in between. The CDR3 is CASSLTSGVNTEAFF. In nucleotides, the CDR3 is TGTGCCAGCAGCCTTACATCAGGGGTGAACACTGAAGCTTTCTTT.

CDR3 loop: CASSERGEQFF. The CDR3 nucleotides are TGTGCCAGCAGTGAGCGTGGTGAGCAGTTCTTC. This sequence joins TRBV2 and TRBJ2-1; D is unclear. Trimming cost V 3 bases and J 9 bases, with 6 bases left between them. This CDR3 comprises 11 residues. Per the germline V gene, CDR1 is SNHLY and CDR2 is FYNNEI.

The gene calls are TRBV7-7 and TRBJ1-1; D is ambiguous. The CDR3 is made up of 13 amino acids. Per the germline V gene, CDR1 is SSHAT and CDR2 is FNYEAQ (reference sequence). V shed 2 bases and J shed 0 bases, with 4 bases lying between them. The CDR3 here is CASSLSLNTEAFF. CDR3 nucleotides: TGTGCCAGCAGCTTATCTCTGAACACTGAAGCTTTCTTT.

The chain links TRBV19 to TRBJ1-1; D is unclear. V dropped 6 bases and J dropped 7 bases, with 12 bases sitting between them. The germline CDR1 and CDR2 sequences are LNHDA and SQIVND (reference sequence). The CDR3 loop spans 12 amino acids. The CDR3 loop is CASSLRGLEAFF. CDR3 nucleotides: TGTGCCAGTAGCCTCCGCGGGCTTGAAGCTTTCTTT.

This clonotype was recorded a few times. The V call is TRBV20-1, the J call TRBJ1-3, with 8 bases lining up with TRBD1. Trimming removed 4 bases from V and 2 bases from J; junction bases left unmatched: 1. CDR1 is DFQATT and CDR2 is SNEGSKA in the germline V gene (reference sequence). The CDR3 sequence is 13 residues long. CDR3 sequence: CSATGGAGNTIYF. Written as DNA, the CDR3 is TGCAGTGCTACAGGGGGCGCTGGAAACACCATATATTTT.

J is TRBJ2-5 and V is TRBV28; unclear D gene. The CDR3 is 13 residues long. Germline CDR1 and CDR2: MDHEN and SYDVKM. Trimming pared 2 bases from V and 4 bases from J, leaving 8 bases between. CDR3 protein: CASSLAIGETQYF. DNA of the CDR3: TGTGCCAGCAGTTTAGCAATAGGAGAGACCCAGTACTTC.

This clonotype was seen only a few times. The CDR3 nucleotides are TGTGCCAGCAGCCTCGACAGGGCCTGGGACATTCAGTACTTC. This gives the protein CASSLDRAWDIQYF. The gene calls are TRBV7-9 and TRBJ2-4, with 7 bases aligning to TRBD1. Germline V lookup: CDR1 SEHNR, CDR2 FQNEAQ (reference sequence). V dropped 5 bases and J dropped 8; count of bases not matched to a gene: 9. The CDR3 sequence is 14 residues long.

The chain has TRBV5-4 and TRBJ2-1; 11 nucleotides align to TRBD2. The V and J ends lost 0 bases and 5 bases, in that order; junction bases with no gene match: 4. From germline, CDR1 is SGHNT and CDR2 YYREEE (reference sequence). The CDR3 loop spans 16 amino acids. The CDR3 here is CASSLGGLAANNEQFF. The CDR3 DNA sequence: TGTGCCAGCAGCTTGGGGGGACTAGCGGCGAACAATGAGCAGTTCTTC.

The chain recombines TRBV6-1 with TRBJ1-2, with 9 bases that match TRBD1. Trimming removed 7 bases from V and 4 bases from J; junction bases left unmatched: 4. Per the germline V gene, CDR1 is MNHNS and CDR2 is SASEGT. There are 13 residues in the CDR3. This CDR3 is CASTRQGGYGYTF. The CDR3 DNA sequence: TGTGCCAGCACCAGACAGGGGGGCTATGGCTACACCTTC.

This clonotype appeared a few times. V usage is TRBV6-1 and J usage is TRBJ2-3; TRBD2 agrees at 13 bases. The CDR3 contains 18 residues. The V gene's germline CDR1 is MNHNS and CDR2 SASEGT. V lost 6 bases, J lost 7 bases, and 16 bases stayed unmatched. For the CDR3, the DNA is TGTGCCAGCAGAACGGGACGGGGACTAGCGGGATTGGTATATACGCAGTATTTT. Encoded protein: CASRTGRGLAGLVYTQYF.

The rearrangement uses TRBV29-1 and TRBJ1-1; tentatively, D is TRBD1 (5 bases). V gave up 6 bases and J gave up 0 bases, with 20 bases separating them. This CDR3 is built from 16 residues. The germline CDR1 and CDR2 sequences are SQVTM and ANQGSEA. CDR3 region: CSVATFFGTVNTEAFF. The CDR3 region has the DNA TGCAGCGTCGCTACGTTTTTCGGGACGGTGAACACTGAAGCTTTCTTT.

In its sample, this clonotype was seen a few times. The CDR3 DNA reads TGCGCCAGCAGTGATCCAGGGGTCAACTATGGCTACACCTTC. Its translation: CASSDPGVNYGYTF. V usage is TRBV10-2 and J usage is TRBJ1-2; D may be TRBD1 (6 bases). The germline gives CDR1 WSHSY, CDR2 SAAADI. This CDR3 spans 14 amino acids. V was shortened by 3 bases and J by 2 bases, with 10 bases between the two germline ends.

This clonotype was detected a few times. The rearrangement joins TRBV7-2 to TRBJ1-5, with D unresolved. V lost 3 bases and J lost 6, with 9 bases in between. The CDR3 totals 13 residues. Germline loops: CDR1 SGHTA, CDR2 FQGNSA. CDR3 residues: CASSFSGLQPQHF. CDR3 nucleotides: TGTGCCAGCAGCTTTTCTGGGCTTCAGCCCCAGCATTTT.

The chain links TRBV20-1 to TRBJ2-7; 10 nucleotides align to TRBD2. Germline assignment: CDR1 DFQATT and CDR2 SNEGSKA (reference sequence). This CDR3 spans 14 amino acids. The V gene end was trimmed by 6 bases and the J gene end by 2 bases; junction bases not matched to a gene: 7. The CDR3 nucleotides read TGCAGTGCGCCAGGACTAGCGGATCCCTACGAGCAGTACTTC. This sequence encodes CSAPGLADPYEQYF.

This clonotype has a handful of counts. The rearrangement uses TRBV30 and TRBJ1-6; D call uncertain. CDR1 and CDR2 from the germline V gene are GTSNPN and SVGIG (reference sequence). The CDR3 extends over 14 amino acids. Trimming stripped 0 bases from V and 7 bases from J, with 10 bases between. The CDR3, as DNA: TGTGCCTGGAGTGTTGGGCAGCTCAATTCACCCCTCCACTTT. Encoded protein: CAWSVGQLNSPLHF.

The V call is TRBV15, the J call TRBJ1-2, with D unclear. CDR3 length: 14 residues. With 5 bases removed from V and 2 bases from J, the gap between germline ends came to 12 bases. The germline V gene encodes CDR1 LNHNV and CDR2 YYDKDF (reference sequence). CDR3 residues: CATSPLRENYGYTF. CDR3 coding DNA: TGTGCCACCAGCCCACTGAGGGAGAACTATGGCTACACCTTC. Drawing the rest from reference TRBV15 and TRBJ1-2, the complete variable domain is DAMVIQNPRYQVTQFGKPVTLSCSQTLNHNVMYWYQQKSSQAPKLLFHYYDKDFNNEADTPDNFQSRRPNTSFCFLDIRSPGLGDTAMYLCATSPLRENYGYTFGSGTRLTVV.

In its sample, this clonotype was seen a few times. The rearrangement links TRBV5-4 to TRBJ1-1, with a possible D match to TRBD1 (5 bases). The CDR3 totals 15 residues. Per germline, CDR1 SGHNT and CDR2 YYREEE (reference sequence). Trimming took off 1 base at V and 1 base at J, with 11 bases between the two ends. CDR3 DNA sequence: TGTGCCAGCAGCTTGAGGTGGGGGGGGAACACTGAAGCTTTCTTT. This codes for CASSLRWGGNTEAFF.

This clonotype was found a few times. Written as DNA, the CDR3 is TGCAGTGCTTCTCAGGGGTTTGATCAGCCCCAGCATTTT. Translating gives CSASQGFDQPQHF. The chain has TRBV20-1 and TRBJ1-5; a possible D gene is TRBD1 (6 bases). This CDR3 is 13 amino acids long. V was clipped by 5 bases and J by 5 bases, with 13 bases between them. Per germline, CDR1 DFQATT and CDR2 SNEGSKA (reference sequence).

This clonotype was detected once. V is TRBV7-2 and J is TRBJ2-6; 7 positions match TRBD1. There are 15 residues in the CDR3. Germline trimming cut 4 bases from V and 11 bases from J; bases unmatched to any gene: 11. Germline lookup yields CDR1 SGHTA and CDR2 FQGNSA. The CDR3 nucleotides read TGTGCCAGCAGCTCACCCGAGGGGGCGCTGGACGTCCTGACTTTC. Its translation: CASSSPEGALDVLTF.

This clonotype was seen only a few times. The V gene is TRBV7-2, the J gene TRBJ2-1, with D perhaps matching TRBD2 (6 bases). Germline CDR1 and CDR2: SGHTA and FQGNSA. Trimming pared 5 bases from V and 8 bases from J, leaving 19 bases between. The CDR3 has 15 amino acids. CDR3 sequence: CASSQGAGRNDEQFF. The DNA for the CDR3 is TGTGCCAGCAGCCAAGGCGCAGGGAGGAACGATGAGCAGTTCTTC. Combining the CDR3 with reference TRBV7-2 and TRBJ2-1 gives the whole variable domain GAGVSQSPSNKVTEKGKDVELRCDPISGHTALYWYRQSLGQGLEFLIYFQGNSAPDKSGLPSDRFSAERTGGSVSTLTIQRTQQEDSAVYLCASSQGAGRNDEQFFGPGTRLTVL.

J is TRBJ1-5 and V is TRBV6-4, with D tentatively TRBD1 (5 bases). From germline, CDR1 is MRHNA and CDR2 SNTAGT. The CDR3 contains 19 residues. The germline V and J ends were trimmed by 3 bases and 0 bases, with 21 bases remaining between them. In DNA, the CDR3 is TGTGCCAGCAGTGATATCGGTGAGGCCGGGGGTTATAGCAATCAGCCCCAGCATTTT. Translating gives CASSDIGEAGGYSNQPQHF.

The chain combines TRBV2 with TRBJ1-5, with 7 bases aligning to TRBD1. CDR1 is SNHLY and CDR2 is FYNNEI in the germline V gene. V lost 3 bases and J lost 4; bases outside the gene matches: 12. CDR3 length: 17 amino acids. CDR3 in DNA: TGTGCCAGCAGTGAGTGGAAGGGACAGCCGAGTAATCAGCCCCAGCATTTT. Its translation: CASSEWKGQPSNQPQHF.

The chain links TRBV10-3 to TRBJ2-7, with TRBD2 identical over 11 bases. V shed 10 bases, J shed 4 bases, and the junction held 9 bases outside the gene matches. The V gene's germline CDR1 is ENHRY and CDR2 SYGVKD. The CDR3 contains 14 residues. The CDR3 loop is CATALAGGEYEQYF. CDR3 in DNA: TGTGCCACAGCTTTAGCGGGGGGGGAGTACGAGCAGTACTTC.

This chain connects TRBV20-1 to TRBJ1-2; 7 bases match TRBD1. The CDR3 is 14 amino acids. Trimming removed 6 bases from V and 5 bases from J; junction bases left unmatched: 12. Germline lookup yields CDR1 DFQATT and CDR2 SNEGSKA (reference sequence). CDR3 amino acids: CSALIRDRTYGYTF. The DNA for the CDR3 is TGCAGTGCCCTAATCCGGGACAGAACGTATGGCTACACCTTC.

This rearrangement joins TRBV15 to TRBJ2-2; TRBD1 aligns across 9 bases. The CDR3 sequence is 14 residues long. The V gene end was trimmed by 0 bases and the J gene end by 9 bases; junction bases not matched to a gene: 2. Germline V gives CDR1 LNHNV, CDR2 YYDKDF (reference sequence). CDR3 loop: CATSRDTGGRELFF. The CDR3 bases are TGTGCCACCAGCAGAGATACAGGGGGCAGGGAGCTGTTTTTT.

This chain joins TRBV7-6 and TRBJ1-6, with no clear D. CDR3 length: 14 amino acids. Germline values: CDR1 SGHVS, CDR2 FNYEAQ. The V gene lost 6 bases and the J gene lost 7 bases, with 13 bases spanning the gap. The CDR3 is CASSLAVSNSPLHF. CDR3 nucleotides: TGTGCCAGCAGTCTAGCGGTTTCAAATTCACCCCTCCACTTT.